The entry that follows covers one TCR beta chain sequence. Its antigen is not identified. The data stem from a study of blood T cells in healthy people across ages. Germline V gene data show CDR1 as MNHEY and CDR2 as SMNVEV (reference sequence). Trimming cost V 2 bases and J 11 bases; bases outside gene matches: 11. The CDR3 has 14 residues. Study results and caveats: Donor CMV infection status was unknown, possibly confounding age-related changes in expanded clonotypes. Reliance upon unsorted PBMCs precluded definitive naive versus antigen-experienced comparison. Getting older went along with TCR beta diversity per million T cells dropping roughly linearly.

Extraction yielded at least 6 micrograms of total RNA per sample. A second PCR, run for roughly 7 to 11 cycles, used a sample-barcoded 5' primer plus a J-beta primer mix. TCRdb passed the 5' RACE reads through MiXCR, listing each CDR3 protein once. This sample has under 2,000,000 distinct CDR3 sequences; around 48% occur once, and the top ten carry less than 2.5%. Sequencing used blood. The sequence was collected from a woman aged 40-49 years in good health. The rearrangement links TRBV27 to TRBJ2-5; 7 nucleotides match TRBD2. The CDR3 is CASSLLAANNEQYF. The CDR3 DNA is TGTGCCAGCAGTTTACTAGCGGCCAACAATGAGCAGTACTTC.